Listed below are T cell receptor beta chains from one sample, sequenced in a study of cytomegalovirus exposure and HLA in healthy donors. Clones were read by immunoSEQ multiplex PCR, and TCRdb kept only the in-frame ones, dropping some. Of about 160,000 clones detected, roughly four fifths appear once; the ten largest clones hold about 4%. The sequenced material came from PBMCs. The receptor source for this set is a man aged 50-59 years in good health and CMV-seropositive. CDR3s include the opening cysteine and the closing phenylalanine or tryptophan. The order of the fields is J gene, V gene, clone size, D gene, CDR3 DNA, CDR3 protein. A D gene is named only where the DNA matches it firmly. Rows may omit the clone size; those that give it use once, few, many or a size class.

j_call: TRBJ1-5; v_call: TRBV6-5; clone_size: -; d_call: TRBD1; cdr3_nt: TGTGCCAGCAGTTACTCAAGGGACAGTACTAATCAGCCCCAGCATTTT; cdr3_aa: CASSYSRDSTNQPQHF
j_call: TRBJ1-2; v_call: TRBV5-4; clone_size: -; d_call: TRBD1; cdr3_nt: TGTGCCAGCAGTGGAATCCGGGACAGTCTCCTTGGCTACACCTTC; cdr3_aa: CASSGIRDSLLGYTF
j_call: TRBJ1-5; v_call: TRBV27; clone_size: -; d_call: -; cdr3_nt: TGTGCCAGCAGTGCAGAGACAGGCTATAGCAATCAGCCCCAGCATTTT; cdr3_aa: CASSAETGYSNQPQHF
j_call: TRBJ2-7; v_call: TRBV4-1; clone_size: once; d_call: -; cdr3_nt: TGCGCCAGCAGCCAAGGAGGCGCCATCTCCTACGAGCAGTACTTC; cdr3_aa: CASSQGGAISYEQYF
j_call: TRBJ2-5; v_call: TRBV7-3; clone_size: -; d_call: TRBD2; cdr3_nt: TGTGCCAGCAGCTTAGGGTTAGCGGGACGGGAGACCCAGTACTTC; cdr3_aa: CASSLGLAGRETQYF
j_call: TRBJ2-7; v_call: TRBV11-2; clone_size: few; d_call: TRBD1; cdr3_nt: TGTGCCAGCAGCTTCGGACAGGGGAGGGCCTACGAGCAGTACTTC; cdr3_aa: CASSFGQGRAYEQYF
j_call: TRBJ2-2; v_call: TRBV11-2; clone_size: -; d_call: TRBD2; cdr3_nt: TGTGCCAGCAGGCCAGGACTAGCGGGAGGGCTAACGAACACCGGGGAGCTGTTTTTT; cdr3_aa: CASRPGLAGGLTNTGELFF
j_call: TRBJ1-5; v_call: TRBV5-1; clone_size: -; d_call: -; cdr3_nt: TGCGCCAGCAGCTTAGACAGCCCCAATCAGCCCCAGCATTTT; cdr3_aa: CASSLDSPNQPQHF
j_call: TRBJ2-7; v_call: TRBV19; clone_size: -; d_call: TRBD1; cdr3_nt: TGTGCCAGTAGTAACCCAGGGGGTTCCCACTACGAGCAGTACTTC; cdr3_aa: CASSNPGGSHYEQYF
j_call: TRBJ1-2; v_call: TRBV5-6; clone_size: -; d_call: -; cdr3_nt: TGTGCCAGCAGCTTGCTCCGTTTGGGCTACACCTTC; cdr3_aa: CASSLLRLGYTF
j_call: TRBJ2-1; v_call: TRBV7-2; clone_size: -; d_call: TRBD2; cdr3_nt: TGTGCCAGCAGCAGGACTAGCGGGAGTTCGGAAAATGAGCAGTTCTTC; cdr3_aa: CASSRTSGSSENEQFF
j_call: TRBJ2-7; v_call: TRBV19; clone_size: -; d_call: TRBD1; cdr3_nt: TGTGCCAGTAGGGTGGACAGGGCATCCCACGAGCAGTACTTC; cdr3_aa: CASRVDRASHEQYF
j_call: TRBJ2-7; v_call: TRBV9; clone_size: once; d_call: TRBD2; cdr3_nt: TGTGCCAGCAGCGTAACTAGCGGGGGGTACGAGCAGTACTTC; cdr3_aa: CASSVTSGGYEQYF
j_call: TRBJ1-1; v_call: TRBV28; clone_size: -; d_call: -; cdr3_nt: TGTGCCAGCAGTTCTCCCCAACGGGGTTATGGTGAAGCTTTCTTT; cdr3_aa: CASSSPQRGYGEAFF
j_call: TRBJ1-6; v_call: TRBV30; clone_size: -; d_call: -; cdr3_nt: TGTGCCTGGAGGCACCGGGGGAAGGGGTCACCCCTCCACTTT; cdr3_aa: CAWRHRGKGSPLHF
j_call: TRBJ2-3; v_call: TRBV28; clone_size: -; d_call: -; cdr3_nt: TGTGCCAGCAGTCCGGGTCCCCGAGGGGATACGCAGTATTTT; cdr3_aa: CASSPGPRGDTQYF
j_call: TRBJ2-7; v_call: TRBV5-1; clone_size: -; d_call: -; cdr3_nt: TGCGCCAGCAGCCTAGAACCCCTCCCCGAGCAGTACTTC; cdr3_aa: CASSLEPLPEQYF
j_call: TRBJ2-7; v_call: TRBV11-2; clone_size: -; d_call: TRBD1; cdr3_nt: TGTGCCAGCTTCGCGACAGGGAACTCCTACGAGCAGTACTTC; cdr3_aa: CASFATGNSYEQYF
j_call: TRBJ2-5; v_call: TRBV5-1; clone_size: -; d_call: -; cdr3_nt: TGCGCCAGCAGCTTGGCCAGGGCTCAGGGGGAGACCCAGTACTTC; cdr3_aa: CASSLARAQGETQYF
j_call: TRBJ2-3; v_call: TRBV13; clone_size: -; d_call: -; cdr3_nt: TGTGCCAGCAGCTTGAGCTCGGGTCGTACAGATACGCAGTATTTT; cdr3_aa: CASSLSSGRTDTQYF
j_call: TRBJ2-3; v_call: TRBV19; clone_size: few; d_call: -; cdr3_nt: TGTGCCAGTAGTATAGATGGCGGGAGCACAGATACGCAGTATTTT; cdr3_aa: CASSIDGGSTDTQYF
j_call: TRBJ1-5; v_call: TRBV6-1; clone_size: -; d_call: -; cdr3_nt: TGTGCCAGCAGTGAAGCATTACAGGCGAAGCCCCAGCATTTT; cdr3_aa: CASSEALQAKPQHF
j_call: TRBJ2-7; v_call: TRBV5-6; clone_size: few; d_call: -; cdr3_nt: TGTGCCAGCAGCTTGGTCGGGTCGGTTGACTACGAGCAGTACTTC; cdr3_aa: CASSLVGSVDYEQYF
j_call: TRBJ1-1; v_call: TRBV7-9; clone_size: -; d_call: -; cdr3_nt: TGTGCCAGCAGTTCAGTAATGGCTGAAGCTTTCTTT; cdr3_aa: CASSSVMAEAFF
j_call: TRBJ2-3; v_call: TRBV29-1; clone_size: -; d_call: -; cdr3_nt: TGCAGCGTTGTCATTTTAGTGAGCACAGATACGCAGTATTTT; cdr3_aa: CSVVILVSTDTQYF
j_call: TRBJ2-5; v_call: TRBV4-1; clone_size: -; d_call: -; cdr3_nt: TGCGCCAGCAGCTACCGACAGTACCAAGAGACCCAGTACTTC; cdr3_aa: CASSYRQYQETQYF
j_call: TRBJ2-1; v_call: TRBV7-7; clone_size: -; d_call: -; cdr3_nt: TGTGCTAGCAGCGCCGGGACTGGGGTCCACAATGAGCAGTTCTTC; cdr3_aa: CASSAGTGVHNEQFF
j_call: TRBJ2-1; v_call: TRBV11-2; clone_size: -; d_call: -; cdr3_nt: TGTGCCAGCAGCCCCCAGGGGACACCCTACAATGAGCAGTTCTTC; cdr3_aa: CASSPQGTPYNEQFF